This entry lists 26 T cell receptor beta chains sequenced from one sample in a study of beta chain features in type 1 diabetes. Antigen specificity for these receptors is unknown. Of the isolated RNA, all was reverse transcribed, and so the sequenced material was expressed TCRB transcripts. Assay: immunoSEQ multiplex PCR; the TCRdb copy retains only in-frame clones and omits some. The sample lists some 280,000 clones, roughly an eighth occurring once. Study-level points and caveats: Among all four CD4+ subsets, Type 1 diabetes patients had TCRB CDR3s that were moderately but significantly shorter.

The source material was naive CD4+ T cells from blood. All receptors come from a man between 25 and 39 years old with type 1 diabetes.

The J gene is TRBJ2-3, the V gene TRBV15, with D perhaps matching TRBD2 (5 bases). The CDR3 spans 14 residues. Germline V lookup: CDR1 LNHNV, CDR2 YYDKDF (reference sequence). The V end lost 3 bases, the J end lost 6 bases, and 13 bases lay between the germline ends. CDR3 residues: CATSRTQWRDTQYF. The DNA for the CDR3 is TGTGCCACCAGCAGGACTCAGTGGAGGGATACGCAGTATTTT.

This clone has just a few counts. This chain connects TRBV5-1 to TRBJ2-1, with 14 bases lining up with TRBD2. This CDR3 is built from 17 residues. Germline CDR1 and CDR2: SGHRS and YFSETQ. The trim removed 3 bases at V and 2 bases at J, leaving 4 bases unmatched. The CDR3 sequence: CASSWGLAGATYNEQFF. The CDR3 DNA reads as TGCGCCAGCAGCTGGGGACTAGCGGGAGCAACCTACAATGAGCAGTTCTTC.

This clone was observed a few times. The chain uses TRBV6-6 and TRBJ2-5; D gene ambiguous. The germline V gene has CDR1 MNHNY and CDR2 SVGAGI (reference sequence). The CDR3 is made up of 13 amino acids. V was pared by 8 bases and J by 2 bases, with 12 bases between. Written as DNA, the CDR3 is TGTGCCAGCGGATCATACAGACAAGAGACCCAGTACTTC. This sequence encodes CASGSYRQETQYF.

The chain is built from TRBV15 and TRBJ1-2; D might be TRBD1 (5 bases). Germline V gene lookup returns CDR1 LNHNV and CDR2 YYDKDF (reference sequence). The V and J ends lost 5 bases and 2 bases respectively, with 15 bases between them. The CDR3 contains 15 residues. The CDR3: CATSVGRGVNYGYTF. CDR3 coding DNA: TGTGCCACCAGCGTTGGAAGGGGCGTAAACTATGGCTACACCTTC. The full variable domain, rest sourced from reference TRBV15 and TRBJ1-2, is DAMVIQNPRYQVTQFGKPVTLSCSQTLNHNVMYWYQQKSSQAPKLLFHYYDKDFNNEADTPDNFQSRRPNTSFCFLDIRSPGLGDTAMYLCATSVGRGVNYGYTFGSGTRLTVV.

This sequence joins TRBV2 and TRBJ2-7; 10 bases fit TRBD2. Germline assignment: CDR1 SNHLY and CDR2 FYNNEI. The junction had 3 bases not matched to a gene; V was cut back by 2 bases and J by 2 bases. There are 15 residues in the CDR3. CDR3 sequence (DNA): TGTGCCAGCAGTGAAAGAGCGGGAGGGCCCTACGAGCAGTACTTC. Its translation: CASSERAGGPYEQYF.

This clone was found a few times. The CDR3 spells CASSYGGGGTDTQYF. In DNA form, the CDR3 reads TGTGCCAGCAGTTACGGGGGAGGGGGAACAGATACGCAGTATTTT. The V call is TRBV6-5, the J call TRBJ2-3; a possible D gene is TRBD2 (7 bases). Germline CDR1 reads MNHEY; CDR2 reads SVGAGI. The CDR3 consists of 15 residues. The ends were cut back, 2 bases at V and 3 bases at J, with 12 bases in the middle.

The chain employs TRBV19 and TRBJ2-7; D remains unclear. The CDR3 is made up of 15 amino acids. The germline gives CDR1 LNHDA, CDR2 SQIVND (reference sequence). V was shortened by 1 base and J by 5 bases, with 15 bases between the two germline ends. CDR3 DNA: TGTGCCAGTAGTATAGCCGCGTATGTTACGGACGAGCAGTACTTC. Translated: CASSIAAYVTDEQYF.

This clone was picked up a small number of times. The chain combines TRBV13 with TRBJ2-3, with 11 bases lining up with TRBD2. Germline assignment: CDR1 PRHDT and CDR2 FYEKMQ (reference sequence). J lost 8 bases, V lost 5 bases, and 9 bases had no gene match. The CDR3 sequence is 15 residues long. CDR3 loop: CASSPIGLAGSTQYF. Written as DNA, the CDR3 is TGTGCCAGCAGCCCCATCGGACTAGCGGGTAGTACGCAGTATTTT.

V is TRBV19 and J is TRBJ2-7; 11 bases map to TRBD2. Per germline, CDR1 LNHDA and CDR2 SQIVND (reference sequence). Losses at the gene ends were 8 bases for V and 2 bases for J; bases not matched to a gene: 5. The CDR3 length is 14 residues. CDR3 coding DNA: TGTGCCAGTCGGACTAGCGGGTTCCCCTACGAGCAGTACTTC. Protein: CASRTSGFPYEQYF.

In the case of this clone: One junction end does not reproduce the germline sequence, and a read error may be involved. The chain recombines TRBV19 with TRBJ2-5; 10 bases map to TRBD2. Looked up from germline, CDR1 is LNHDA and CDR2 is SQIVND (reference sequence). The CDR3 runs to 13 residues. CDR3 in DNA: TGTGCCAGTAGTATAAGCGGAACTAGCGGGATGCACTTC. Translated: CASSISGTSGMHF. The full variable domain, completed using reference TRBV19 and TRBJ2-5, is DGGITQSPKYLFRKEGQNVTLSCEQNLNHDAMYWYRQDPGQGLRLIYYSQIVNDFQKGDIAEGYSVSREKKESFPLTVTSAQKNPTAFYLCASSISGTSGMHFGPGTRLLVL.

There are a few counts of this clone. CDR3: CATSRDRRQGGYEQYF. CDR3 sequence (DNA): TGTGCCACCAGCAGAGACCGCCGACAGGGGGGCTACGAGCAGTACTTC. The V gene is TRBV15, the J gene TRBJ2-7, with 9 bases matching TRBD1. Germline CDR1 reads LNHNV; CDR2 reads YYDKDF (reference sequence). Trimming cost V 0 bases and J 3 bases; bases outside gene matches: 6. The CDR3 totals 16 residues.

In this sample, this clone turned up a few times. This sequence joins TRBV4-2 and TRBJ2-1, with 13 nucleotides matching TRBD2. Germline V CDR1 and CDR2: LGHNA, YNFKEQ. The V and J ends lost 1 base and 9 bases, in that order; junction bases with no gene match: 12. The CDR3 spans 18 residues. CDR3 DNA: TGTGCCAGCAGCCAAGGTTGGCTACTAGCGGGAGGGCAGGTTGAGCAGTTCTTC. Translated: CASSQGWLLAGGQVEQFF.

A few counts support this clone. This CDR3 reads CAWTGQATGELFF. The CDR3 region has the DNA TGTGCCTGGACAGGACAGGCTACCGGGGAGCTGTTTTTT. The chain recombines TRBV30 with TRBJ2-2, with 7 bases that match TRBD1. CDR3 size: 13 residues. The V and J ends lost 4 bases and 5 bases, in that order; junction bases with no gene match: 4. Germline CDR1 reads GTSNPN; CDR2 reads SVGIG (reference sequence).

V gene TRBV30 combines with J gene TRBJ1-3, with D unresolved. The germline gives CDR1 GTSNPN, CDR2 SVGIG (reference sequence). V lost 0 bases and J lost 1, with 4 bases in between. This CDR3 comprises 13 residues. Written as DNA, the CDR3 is TGTGCCTGGAGTGTACTGTCTGGAAACACCATATATTTT. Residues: CAWSVLSGNTIYF.

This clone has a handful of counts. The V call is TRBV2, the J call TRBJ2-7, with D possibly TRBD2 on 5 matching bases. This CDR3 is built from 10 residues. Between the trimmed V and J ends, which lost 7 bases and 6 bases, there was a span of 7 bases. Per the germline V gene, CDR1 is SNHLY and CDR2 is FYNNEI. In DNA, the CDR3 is TGTGCCAGCACGAGCGGCGAGCAGTACTTC. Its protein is CASTSGEQYF. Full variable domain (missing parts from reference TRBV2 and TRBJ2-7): EPEVTQTPSHQVTQMGQEVILRCVPISNHLYFYWYRQILGQKVEFLVSFYNNEISEKSEIFDDQFSVERPDGSNFTLKIRSTKLEDSAMYFCASTSGEQYFGPGTRLTVT.

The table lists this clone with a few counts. DNA of the CDR3: TGTGCCAGCAGGGGATATAGACAGGGGGAAGAGACCCAGTACTTC. Protein product: CASRGYRQGEETQYF. The V gene is TRBV6-5, the J gene TRBJ2-5; 9 bases are shared with TRBD1. Germline-derived CDR1 and CDR2 are MNHEY and SVGAGI. V dropped 6 bases and J dropped 3; count of bases not matched to a gene: 8. CDR3 length equals 15 residues.

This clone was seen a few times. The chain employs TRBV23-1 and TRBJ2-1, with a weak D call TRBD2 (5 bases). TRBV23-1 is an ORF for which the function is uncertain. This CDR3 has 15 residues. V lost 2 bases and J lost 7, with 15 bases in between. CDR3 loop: CASSQRLEANNEQFF. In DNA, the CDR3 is TGCGCCAGCAGTCAAAGACTGGAGGCCAATAATGAGCAGTTCTTC.

Here the CDR3 reads CASSQQPGQQETQYF. In DNA form, the CDR3 reads TGTGCCAGCAGCCAACAACCGGGACAACAAGAGACCCAGTACTTC. V gene TRBV4-2 combines with J gene TRBJ2-5; D possibly corresponds to TRBD1 (6 bases). The germline CDR1 and CDR2 sequences are LGHNA and YNFKEQ. The CDR3 length is 15 residues. Trimming stripped 2 bases from V and 2 bases from J, with 12 bases between.

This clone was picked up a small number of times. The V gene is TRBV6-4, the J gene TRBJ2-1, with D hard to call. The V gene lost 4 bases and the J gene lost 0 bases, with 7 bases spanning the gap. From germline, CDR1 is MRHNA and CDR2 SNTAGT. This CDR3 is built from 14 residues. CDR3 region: CASSVESSYNEQFF. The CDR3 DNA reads TGTGCCAGCAGTGTCGAGAGCTCCTACAATGAGCAGTTCTTC.

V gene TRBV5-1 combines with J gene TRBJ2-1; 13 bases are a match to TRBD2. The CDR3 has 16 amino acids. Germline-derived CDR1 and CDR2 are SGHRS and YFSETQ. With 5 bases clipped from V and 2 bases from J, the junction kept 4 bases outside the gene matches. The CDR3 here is CASRSGLAGTYNEQFF. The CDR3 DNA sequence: TGCGCCAGCAGGTCGGGACTAGCGGGGACCTACAATGAGCAGTTCTTC. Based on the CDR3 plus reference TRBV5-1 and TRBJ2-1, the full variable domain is KAGVTQTPRYLIKTRGQQVTLSCSPISGHRSVSWYQQTPGQGLQFLFEYFSETQRNKGNFPGRFSGRQFSNSRSEMNVSTLELGDSALYLCASRSGLAGTYNEQFFGPGTRLTVL.

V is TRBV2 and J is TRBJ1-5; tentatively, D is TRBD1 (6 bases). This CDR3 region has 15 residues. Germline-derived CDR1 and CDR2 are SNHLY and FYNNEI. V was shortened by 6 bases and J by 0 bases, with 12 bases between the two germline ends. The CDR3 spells CASSRTELSNQPQHF. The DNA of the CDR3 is TGTGCCAGCAGCAGGACAGAGCTTAGCAATCAGCCCCAGCATTTT. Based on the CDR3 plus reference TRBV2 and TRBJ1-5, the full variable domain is EPEVTQTPSHQVTQMGQEVILRCVPISNHLYFYWYRQILGQKVEFLVSFYNNEISEKSEIFDDQFSVERPDGSNFTLKIRSTKLEDSAMYFCASSRTELSNQPQHFGDGTRLSIL.

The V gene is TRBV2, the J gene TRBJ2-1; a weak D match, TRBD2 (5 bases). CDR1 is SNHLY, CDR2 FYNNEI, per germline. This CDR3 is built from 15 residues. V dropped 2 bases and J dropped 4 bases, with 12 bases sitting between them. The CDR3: CASSEWSRTYNEQFF. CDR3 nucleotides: TGTGCCAGCAGTGAATGGTCCAGGACTTACAATGAGCAGTTCTTC.

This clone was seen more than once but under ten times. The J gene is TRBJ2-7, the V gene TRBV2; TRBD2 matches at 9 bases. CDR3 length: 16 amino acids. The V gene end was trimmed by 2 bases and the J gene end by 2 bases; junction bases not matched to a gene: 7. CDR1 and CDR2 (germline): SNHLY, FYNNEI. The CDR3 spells CASSEFLAGATYEQYF. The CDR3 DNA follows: TGTGCCAGCAGTGAATTTTTAGCGGGAGCCACCTACGAGCAGTACTTC. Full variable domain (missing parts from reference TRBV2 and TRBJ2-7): EPEVTQTPSHQVTQMGQEVILRCVPISNHLYFYWYRQILGQKVEFLVSFYNNEISEKSEIFDDQFSVERPDGSNFTLKIRSTKLEDSAMYFCASSEFLAGATYEQYFGPGTRLTVT.

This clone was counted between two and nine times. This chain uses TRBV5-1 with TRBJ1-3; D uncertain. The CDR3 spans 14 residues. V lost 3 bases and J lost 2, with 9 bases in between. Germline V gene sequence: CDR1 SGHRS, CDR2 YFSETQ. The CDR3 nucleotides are TGCGCCAGCAGCTCGCGGGCTGCTGGAAACACCATATATTTT. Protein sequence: CASSSRAAGNTIYF.

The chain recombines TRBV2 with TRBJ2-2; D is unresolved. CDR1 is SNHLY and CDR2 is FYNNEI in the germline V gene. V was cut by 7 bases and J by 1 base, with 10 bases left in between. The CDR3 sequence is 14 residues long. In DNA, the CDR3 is TGTGCCAGCAAACCGAGCGAGAACACCGGGGAGCTGTTTTTT. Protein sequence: CASKPSENTGELFF.

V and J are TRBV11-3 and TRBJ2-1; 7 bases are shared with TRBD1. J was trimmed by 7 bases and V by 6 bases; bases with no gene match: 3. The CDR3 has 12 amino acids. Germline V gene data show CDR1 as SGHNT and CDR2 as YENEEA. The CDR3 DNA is TGTGCCAGCAGTTTACAGGGGAATGAGCAGTTCTTC. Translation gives CASSLQGNEQFF.